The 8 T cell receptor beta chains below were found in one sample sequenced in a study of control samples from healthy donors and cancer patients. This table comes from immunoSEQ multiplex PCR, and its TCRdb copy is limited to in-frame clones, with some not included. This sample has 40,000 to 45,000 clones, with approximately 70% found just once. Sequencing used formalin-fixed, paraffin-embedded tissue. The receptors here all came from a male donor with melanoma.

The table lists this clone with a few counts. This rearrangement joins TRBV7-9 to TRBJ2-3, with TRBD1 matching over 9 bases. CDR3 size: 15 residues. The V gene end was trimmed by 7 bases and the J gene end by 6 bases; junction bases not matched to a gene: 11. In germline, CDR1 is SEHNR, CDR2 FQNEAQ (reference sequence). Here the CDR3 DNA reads TGTGCCAGCACGCGAACAGGGGGCGAGGTGGATACGCAGTATTTT. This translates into CASTRTGGEVDTQYF.

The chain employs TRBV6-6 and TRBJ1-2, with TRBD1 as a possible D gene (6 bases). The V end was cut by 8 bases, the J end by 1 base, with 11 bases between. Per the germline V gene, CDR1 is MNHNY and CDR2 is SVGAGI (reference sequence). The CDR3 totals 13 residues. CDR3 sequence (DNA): TGTGCCAGCCTTGGACAGCGTAACTATGGCTACACCTTC. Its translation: CASLGQRNYGYTF.

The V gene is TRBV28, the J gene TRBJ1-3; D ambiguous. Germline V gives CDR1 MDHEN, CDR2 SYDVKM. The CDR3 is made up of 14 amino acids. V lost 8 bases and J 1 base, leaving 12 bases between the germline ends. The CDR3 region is CASVSTVSGNTIYF. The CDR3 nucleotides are TGTGCCAGCGTTTCGACCGTGTCTGGAAACACCATATATTTT. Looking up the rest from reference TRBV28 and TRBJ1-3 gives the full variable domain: DVKVTQSSRYLVKRTGEKVFLECVQDMDHENMFWYRQDPGLGLRLIYFSYDVKMKEKGDIPEGYSVSREKKERFSLILESASTNQTSMYLCASVSTVSGNTIYFGEGSWLTVV.

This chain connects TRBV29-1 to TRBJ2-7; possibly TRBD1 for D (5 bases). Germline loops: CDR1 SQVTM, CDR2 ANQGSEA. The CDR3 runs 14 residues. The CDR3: CKDRGRPFTYEQYF. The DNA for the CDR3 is TGCAAGGATAGGGGCAGACCATTCACCTACGAGCAGTACTTC.

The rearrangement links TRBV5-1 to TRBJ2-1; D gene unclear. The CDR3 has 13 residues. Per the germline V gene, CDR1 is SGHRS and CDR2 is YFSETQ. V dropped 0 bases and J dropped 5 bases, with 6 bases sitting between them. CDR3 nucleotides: TGCGCCAGCAGCTTGGAGGTAAACAATGAGCAGTTCTTC. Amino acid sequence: CASSLEVNNEQFF.

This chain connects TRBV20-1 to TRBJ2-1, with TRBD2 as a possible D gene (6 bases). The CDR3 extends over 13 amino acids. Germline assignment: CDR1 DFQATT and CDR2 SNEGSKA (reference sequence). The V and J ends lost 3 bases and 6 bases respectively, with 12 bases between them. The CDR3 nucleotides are TGCAGTGCTAGTCGGGACTTCCGCAATGAGCAGTTCTTC. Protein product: CSASRDFRNEQFF.

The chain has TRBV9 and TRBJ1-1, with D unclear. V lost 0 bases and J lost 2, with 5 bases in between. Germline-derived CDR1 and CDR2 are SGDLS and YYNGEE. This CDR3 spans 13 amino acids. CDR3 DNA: TGTGCCAGCAGCGTAGTTGTAAACACTGAAGCTTTCTTT. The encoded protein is CASSVVVNTEAFF.

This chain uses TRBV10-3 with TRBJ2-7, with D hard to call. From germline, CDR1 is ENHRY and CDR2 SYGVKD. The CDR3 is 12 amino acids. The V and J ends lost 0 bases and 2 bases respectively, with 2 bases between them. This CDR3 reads CAISESPYEQYF. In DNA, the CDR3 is TGTGCCATCAGTGAGTCACCCTACGAGCAGTACTTC.